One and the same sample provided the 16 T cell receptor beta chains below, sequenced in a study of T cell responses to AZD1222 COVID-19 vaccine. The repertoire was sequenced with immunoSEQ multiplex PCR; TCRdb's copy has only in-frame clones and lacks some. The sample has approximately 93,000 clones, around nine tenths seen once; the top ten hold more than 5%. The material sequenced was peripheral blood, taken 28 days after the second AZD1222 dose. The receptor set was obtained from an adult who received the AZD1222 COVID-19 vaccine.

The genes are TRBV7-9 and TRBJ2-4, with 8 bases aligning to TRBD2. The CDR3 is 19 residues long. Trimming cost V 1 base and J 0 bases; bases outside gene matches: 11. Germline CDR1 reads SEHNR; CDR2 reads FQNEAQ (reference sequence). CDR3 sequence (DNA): TGTGCCAGCAGCTTAGATGTCGGGATGACTAGCGTAGCCAAAAACATTCAGTACTTC. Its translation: CASSLDVGMTSVAKNIQYF. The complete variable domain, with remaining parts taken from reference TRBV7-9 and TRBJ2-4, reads DTGVSQNPRHKITKRGQNVTFRCDPISEHNRLYWYRQTLGQGPEFLTYFQNEAQLEKSRLLSDRFSAERPKGSFSTLEIQRTEQGDSAMYLCASSLDVGMTSVAKNIQYFGAGTRLSVL.

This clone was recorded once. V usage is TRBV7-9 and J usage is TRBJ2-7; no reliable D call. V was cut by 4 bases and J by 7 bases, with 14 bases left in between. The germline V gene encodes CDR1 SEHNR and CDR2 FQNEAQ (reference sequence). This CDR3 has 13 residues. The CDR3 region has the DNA TGTGCCAGCAGCTCCGGGTGGGAAGGGGAGCAGTACTTC. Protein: CASSSGWEGEQYF.

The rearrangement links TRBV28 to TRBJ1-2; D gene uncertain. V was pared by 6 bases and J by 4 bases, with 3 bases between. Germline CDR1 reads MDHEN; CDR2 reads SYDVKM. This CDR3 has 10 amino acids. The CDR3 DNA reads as TGTGCCAGCAGCTCCTATGGCTACACCTTC. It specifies CASSSYGYTF.

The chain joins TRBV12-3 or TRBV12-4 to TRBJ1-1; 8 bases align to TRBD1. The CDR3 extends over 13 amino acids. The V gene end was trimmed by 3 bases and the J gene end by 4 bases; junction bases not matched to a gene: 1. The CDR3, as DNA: TGTGCCAGCAGTTTCGACAGGGGCACTGAAGCTTTCTTT. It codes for CASSFDRGTEAFF.

The CDR3 loop reads CASSLARGPTDTQYF. The DNA of the CDR3 is TGTGCCAGCAGCTTGGCACGGGGTCCCACAGATACGCAGTATTTT. This rearrangement joins TRBV5-8 to TRBJ2-3; weak D call: TRBD2 (5 bases). The V gene's germline CDR1 is SGHTS and CDR2 YDEGEE. CDR3 length equals 15 residues. V was cut by 0 bases and J by 2 bases, with 10 bases left in between. The whole variable domain, remainder taken from reference TRBV5-8 and TRBJ2-3, is EAGVTQSPTHLIKTRGQQATLRCSPISGHTSVYWYQQALGLGLQFLLWYDEGEERNRGNFPPRFSGRQFPNYSSELNVNALELEDSALYLCASSLARGPTDTQYFGPGTRLTVL.

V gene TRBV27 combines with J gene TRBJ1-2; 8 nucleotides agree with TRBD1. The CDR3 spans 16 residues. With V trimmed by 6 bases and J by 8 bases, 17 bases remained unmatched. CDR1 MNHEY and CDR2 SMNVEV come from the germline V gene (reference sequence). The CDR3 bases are TGTGCCAGCAGAACCGGACAGGGATCGGTGTTAGGGGGCTACACCTTC. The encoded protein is CASRTGQGSVLGGYTF.

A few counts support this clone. CDR3 coding DNA: TGTGCCAGCAGCCAAAAGGATCAGGGGGCAAGTGAAAAACTGTTTTTT. It translates to CASSQKDQGASEKLFF. The V call is TRBV7-9, the J call TRBJ1-4; 8 bases are shared with TRBD1. The CDR3 contains 16 residues. The trim removed 5 bases at V and 7 bases at J, leaving 12 bases unmatched. The germline V gene encodes CDR1 SEHNR and CDR2 FQNEAQ (reference sequence). Complete variable domain (other parts from reference TRBV7-9 and TRBJ1-4): DTGVSQNPRHKITKRGQNVTFRCDPISEHNRLYWYRQTLGQGPEFLTYFQNEAQLEKSRLLSDRFSAERPKGSFSTLEIQRTEQGDSAMYLCASSQKDQGASEKLFFGSGTQLSVL.

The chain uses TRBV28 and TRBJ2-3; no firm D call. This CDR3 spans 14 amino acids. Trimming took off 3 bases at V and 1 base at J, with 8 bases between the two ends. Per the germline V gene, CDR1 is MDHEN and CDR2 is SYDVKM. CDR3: CASSFLAGTDTQYF. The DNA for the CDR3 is TGTGCCAGCAGTTTCTTGGCGGGCACAGATACGCAGTATTTT. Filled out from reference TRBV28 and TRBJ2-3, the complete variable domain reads DVKVTQSSRYLVKRTGEKVFLECVQDMDHENMFWYRQDPGLGLRLIYFSYDVKMKEKGDIPEGYSVSREKKERFSLILESASTNQTSMYLCASSFLAGTDTQYFGPGTRLTVL.

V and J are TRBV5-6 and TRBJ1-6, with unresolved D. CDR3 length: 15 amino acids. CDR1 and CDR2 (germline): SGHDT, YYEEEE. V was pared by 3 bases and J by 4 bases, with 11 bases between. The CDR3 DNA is TGTGCCAGCAGCTCCCCCCCGGGGTATAATTCACCCCTCCACTTT. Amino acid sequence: CASSSPPGYNSPLHF.

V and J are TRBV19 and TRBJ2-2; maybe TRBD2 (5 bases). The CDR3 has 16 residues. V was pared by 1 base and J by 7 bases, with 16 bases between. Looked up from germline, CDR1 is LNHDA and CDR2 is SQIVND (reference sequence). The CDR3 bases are TGTGCCAGTAGTATAGCCCCAGGCGGGTGGAACGGGGAGCTGTTTTTT. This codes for CASSIAPGGWNGELFF.

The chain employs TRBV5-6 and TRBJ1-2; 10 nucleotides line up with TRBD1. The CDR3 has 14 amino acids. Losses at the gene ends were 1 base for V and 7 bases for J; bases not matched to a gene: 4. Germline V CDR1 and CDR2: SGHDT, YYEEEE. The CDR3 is CASSLHGDRGGYTF. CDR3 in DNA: TGTGCCAGCAGCTTGCACGGGGACAGGGGTGGCTACACCTTC. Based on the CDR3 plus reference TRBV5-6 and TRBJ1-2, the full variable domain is DAGVTQSPTHLIKTRGQQVTLRCSPKSGHDTVSWYQQALGQGPQFIFQYYEEEERQRGNFPDRFSGHQFPNYSSELNVNALLLGDSALYLCASSLHGDRGGYTFGSGTRLTVV.

CDR3 sequence (DNA): TGTGCCAGCAGTTTATTAAGGGGGGCCGGGGAGCTGTTTTTT. Protein: CASSLLRGAGELFF. The chain recombines TRBV27 with TRBJ2-2, with D perhaps being TRBD1 or TRBD2 (6 bases each). Per germline, CDR1 MNHEY and CDR2 SMNVEV (reference sequence). The V end was cut by 1 base, the J end by 6 bases, with 9 bases between. The CDR3 extends over 14 amino acids.

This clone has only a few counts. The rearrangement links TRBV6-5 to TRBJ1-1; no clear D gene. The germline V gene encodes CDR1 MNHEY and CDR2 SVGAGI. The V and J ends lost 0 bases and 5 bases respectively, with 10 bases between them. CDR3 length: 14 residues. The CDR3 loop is CASSYSSEGTEAFF. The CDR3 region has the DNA TGTGCCAGCAGTTACTCTAGCGAGGGAACTGAAGCTTTCTTT.

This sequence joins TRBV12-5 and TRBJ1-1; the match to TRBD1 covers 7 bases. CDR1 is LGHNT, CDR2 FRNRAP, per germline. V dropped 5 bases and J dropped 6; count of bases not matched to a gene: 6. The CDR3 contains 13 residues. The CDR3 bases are TGTGCTAGTGGTAGGGGAGGGGGCCCTGAAGCTTTCTTT. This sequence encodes CASGRGGGPEAFF.

The DNA for the CDR3 is TGTGCCAGCAATCCCGGGACAGCCAATTCACCCCTCCACTTT. It codes for CASNPGTANSPLHF. This chain joins TRBV6-6 and TRBJ1-6; 7 bases are a match to TRBD1. The V and J ends lost 7 bases and 7 bases, in that order; junction bases with no gene match: 7. The CDR3 sequence is 14 residues long. Germline V gene lookup returns CDR1 MNHNY and CDR2 SVGAGI (reference sequence).

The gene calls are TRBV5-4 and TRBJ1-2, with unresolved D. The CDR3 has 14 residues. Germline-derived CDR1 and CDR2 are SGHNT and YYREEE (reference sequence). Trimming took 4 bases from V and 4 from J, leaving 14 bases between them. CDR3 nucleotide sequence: TGTGCCAGCAGCAGAGATTACCTCCCCTATGGCTACACCTTC. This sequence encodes CASSRDYLPYGYTF.